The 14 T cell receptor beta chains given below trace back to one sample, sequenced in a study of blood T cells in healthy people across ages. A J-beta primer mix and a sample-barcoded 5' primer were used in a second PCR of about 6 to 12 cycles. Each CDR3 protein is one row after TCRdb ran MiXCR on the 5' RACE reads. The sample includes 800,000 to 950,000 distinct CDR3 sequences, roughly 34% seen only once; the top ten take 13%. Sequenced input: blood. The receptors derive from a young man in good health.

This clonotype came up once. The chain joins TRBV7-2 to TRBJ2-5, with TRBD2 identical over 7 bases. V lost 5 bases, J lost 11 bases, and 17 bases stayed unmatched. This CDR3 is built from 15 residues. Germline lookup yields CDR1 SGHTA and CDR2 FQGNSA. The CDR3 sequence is CASSRTGGGSYEQYF. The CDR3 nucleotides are TGTGCCAGCAGCAGGACTGGCGGGGGATCCTATGAGCAGTACTTC. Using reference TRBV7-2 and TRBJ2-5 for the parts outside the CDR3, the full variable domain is GAGVSQSPSNKVTEKGKDVELRCDPISGHTALYWYRQSLGQGLEFLIYFQGNSAPDKSGLPSDRFSAERTGGSVSTLTIQRTQQEDSAVYLCASSRTGGGSYEQYFGPGTRLLVL.

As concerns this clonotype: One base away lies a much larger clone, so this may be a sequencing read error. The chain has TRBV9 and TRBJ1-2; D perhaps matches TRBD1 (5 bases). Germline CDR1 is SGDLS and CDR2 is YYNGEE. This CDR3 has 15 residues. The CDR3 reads CASSVDAGRRDGCTF. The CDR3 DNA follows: TGTGCCAGCAGCGTAGACGCAGGGAGGAGGGATGGCTGCACCTTC.

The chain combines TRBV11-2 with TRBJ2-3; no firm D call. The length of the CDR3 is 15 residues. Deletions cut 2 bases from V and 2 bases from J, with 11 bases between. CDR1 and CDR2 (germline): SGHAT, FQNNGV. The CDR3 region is CASSLTMGYTDTQYF. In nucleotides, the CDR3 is TGTGCCAGCAGCTTAACCATGGGCTACACAGATACGCAGTATTTT.

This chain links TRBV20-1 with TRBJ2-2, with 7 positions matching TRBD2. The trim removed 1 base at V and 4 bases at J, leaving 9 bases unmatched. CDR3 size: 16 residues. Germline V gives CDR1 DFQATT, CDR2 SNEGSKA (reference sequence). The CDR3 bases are TGCAGTGCTAGAGGTCCAGCGGGGCAGACCACCGGGGAGCTGTTTTTT. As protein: CSARGPAGQTTGELFF.

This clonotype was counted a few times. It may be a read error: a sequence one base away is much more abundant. The CDR3 DNA reads as TGCAGTGCTGGAGGCCGCCAAGAGCAGTACTTC. This gives the protein CSAGGRQEQYF. The chain is built from TRBV20-1 and TRBJ2-5; maybe TRBD2 (5 bases). The CDR3 consists of 11 residues. Germline CDR1 reads DFQATT; CDR2 reads SNEGSKA (reference sequence). Trimming took 5 bases from V and 11 from J, leaving 15 bases between them.

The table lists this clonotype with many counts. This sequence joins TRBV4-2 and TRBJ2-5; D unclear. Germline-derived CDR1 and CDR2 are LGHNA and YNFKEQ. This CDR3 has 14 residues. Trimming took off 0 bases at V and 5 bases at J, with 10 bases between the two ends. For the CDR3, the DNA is TGTGCCAGCAGCCAAGAAGAAGCTGGCGAGACCCAGTACTTC. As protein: CASSQEEAGETQYF.

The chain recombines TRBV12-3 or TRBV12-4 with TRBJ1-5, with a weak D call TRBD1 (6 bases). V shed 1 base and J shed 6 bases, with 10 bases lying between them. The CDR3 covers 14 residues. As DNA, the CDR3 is TGTGCCAGCAGTTTAGGTTCAGGGGCTCAGCCCCAGCATTTT. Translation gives CASSLGSGAQPQHF.

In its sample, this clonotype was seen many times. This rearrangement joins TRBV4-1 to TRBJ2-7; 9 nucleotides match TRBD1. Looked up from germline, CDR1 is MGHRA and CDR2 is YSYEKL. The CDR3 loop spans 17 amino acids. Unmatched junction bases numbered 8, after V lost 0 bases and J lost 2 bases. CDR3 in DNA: TGCGCCAGCAGCCAAGATAGTACAGGACAGGGGCCCTACGAGCAGTACTTC. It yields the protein CASSQDSTGQGPYEQYF.

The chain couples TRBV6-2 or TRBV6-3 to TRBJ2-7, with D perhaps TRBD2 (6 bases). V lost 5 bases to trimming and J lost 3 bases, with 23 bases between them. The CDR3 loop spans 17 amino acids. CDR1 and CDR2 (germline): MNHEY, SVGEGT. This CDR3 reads CASSAQRAKNPLYEQYF. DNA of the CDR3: TGTGCCAGCAGTGCCCAGCGGGCGAAGAATCCTCTCTACGAGCAGTACTTC.

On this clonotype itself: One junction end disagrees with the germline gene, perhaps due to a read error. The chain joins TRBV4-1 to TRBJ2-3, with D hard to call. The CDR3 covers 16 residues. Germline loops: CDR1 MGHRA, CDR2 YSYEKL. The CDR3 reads CASSQGQGQDTDTRYF. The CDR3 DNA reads TGCGCCAGCAGCCAAGGACAAGGCCAAGACACAGATACGCGGTATTTT.

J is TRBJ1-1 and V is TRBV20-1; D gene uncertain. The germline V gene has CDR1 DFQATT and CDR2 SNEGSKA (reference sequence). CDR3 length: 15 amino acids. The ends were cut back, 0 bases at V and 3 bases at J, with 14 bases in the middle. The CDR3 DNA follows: TGCAGTGCTAGAGATTTATCCGGGAAGTACACTGAAGCTTTCTTT. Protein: CSARDLSGKYTEAFF.

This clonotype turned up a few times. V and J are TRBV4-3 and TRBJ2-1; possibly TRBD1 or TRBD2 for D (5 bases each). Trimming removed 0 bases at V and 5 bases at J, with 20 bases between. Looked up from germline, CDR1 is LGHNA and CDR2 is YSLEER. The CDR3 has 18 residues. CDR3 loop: CASSQESVSRWGNNEQFF. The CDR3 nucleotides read TGCGCCAGCAGCCAAGAGTCCGTCTCAAGGTGGGGGAACAATGAGCAGTTCTTC.

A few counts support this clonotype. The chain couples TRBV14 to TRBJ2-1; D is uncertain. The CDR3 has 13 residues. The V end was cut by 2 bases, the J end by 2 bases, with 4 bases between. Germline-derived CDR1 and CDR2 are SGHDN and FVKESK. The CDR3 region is CASSQLTYNEQFF. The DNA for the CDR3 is TGTGCCAGCAGCCAACTGACCTACAATGAGCAGTTCTTC.

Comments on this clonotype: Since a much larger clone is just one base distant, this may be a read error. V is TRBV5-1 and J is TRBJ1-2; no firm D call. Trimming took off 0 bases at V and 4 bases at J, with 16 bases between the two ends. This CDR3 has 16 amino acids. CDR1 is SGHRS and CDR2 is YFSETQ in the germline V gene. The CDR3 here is CASSLGIQAEAYGYTF. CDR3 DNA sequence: TGCGCCAGCAGCTTGGGAATCCAGGCCGAGGCCTATGGCTACACCTTC.